This passage covers 14 T cell receptor beta chains from one sample sequenced in a study of T cell changes during pregnancy in multiple sclerosis. Sequencing was performed with immunoSEQ multiplex PCR; in TCRdb, only in-frame clones are kept and a portion is missing. The data show tens of thousands of clones, with more than 85% seen just once and under 2% held by the top ten. Source: CD4+ T cells from peripheral blood mononuclear cells, taken after pregnancy. The source of these receptors is a female donor in good health, enrolled as a control in a pregnancy study.

V usage is TRBV28 and J usage is TRBJ1-1; 9 bases agree with TRBD1. Per germline, CDR1 MDHEN and CDR2 SYDVKM. With V trimmed by 5 bases and J by 5 bases, 3 bases remained unmatched. The CDR3 extends over 13 amino acids. DNA of the CDR3: TGTGCCAGCAGTGTGGGACAGGGAACTGAAGCTTTCTTT. Its translation: CASSVGQGTEAFF.

The chain uses TRBV29-1 and TRBJ1-5; TRBD1 matches at 12 bases. The length of the CDR3 is 19 residues. Germline assignment: CDR1 SQVTM and CDR2 ANQGSEA. Germline trimming cut 6 bases from V and 5 bases from J; bases unmatched to any gene: 20. In DNA, the CDR3 is TGCAGCGTGTGGAACCGGGACAGGGGGCGGAAGTGGTTCGATCAGCCCCAGCATTTT. Residues: CSVWNRDRGRKWFDQPQHF.

This clone occurred a few times. This chain uses TRBV27 with TRBJ1-1; unclear D gene. This CDR3 spans 11 amino acids. Trimming took 3 bases from V and 7 from J, leaving 6 bases between them. Germline values: CDR1 MNHEY, CDR2 SMNVEV (reference sequence). CDR3 DNA: TGTGCCAGCAGTTTTGAGGGTGAAGCTTTCTTT. It is translated as CASSFEGEAFF.

This clone came up once. The chain uses TRBV29-1 and TRBJ2-1; TRBD1 matches 9 bases. V shed 7 bases, J shed 7 bases, and the junction held 11 bases outside the gene matches. The CDR3 extends over 14 amino acids. Germline CDR1 and CDR2: SQVTM and ANQGSEA. The CDR3 coding sequence is TGCAGCGCAATACAGGGGGCTATCGGAAATGAGCAGTTCTTC. It yields the protein CSAIQGAIGNEQFF.

This chain connects TRBV2 to TRBJ2-3, with TRBD2 matching over 10 bases. This CDR3 region has 17 residues. Unmatched junction bases numbered 10, after V lost 4 bases and J lost 3 bases. Germline CDR1 and CDR2: SNHLY and FYNNEI. The CDR3, as DNA: TGTGCCAGCAGTGGGTCCCCTAGCGGGAGTAGGACAGATACGCAGTATTTT. Translation: CASSGSPSGSRTDTQYF. The whole variable domain, filled in from reference TRBV2 and TRBJ2-3, reads EPEVTQTPSHQVTQMGQEVILRCVPISNHLYFYWYRQILGQKVEFLVSFYNNEISEKSEIFDDQFSVERPDGSNFTLKIRSTKLEDSAMYFCASSGSPSGSRTDTQYFGPGTRLTVL.

This chain links TRBV5-4 with TRBJ2-1; maybe TRBD2 (5 bases). CDR3 length equals 14 residues. CDR1 is SGHNT and CDR2 is YYREEE in the germline V gene (reference sequence). V dropped 4 bases and J dropped 3 bases, with 11 bases sitting between them. This CDR3 reads CASSPERYYNEQFF. In DNA, the CDR3 is TGTGCCAGCAGCCCAGAGCGGTACTACAATGAGCAGTTCTTC.

V gene TRBV28 combines with J gene TRBJ2-7; TRBD1 agrees at 11 bases. Germline CDR1 MDHEN, CDR2 SYDVKM. With 7 bases clipped from V and 3 bases from J, the junction kept 5 bases outside the gene matches. This CDR3 spans 14 amino acids. CDR3 protein: CASTSGTGGYEQYF. The CDR3, as DNA: TGTGCCAGCACCTCGGGGACAGGGGGCTACGAGCAGTACTTC.

The chain carries TRBV7-2 and TRBJ2-5; perhaps TRBD2 as D (5 bases). There are 15 residues in the CDR3. V lost 5 bases and J lost 1, with 14 bases in between. In germline, CDR1 is SGHTA, CDR2 FQGNSA. CDR3 residues: CASSPSSLFQETQYF. The CDR3 DNA reads TGTGCCAGCAGCCCTAGCAGCCTCTTCCAAGAGACCCAGTACTTC.

The gene calls are TRBV7-2 and TRBJ2-5; 8 bases are shared with TRBD2. Losses at the gene ends were 0 bases for V and 5 bases for J; bases not matched to a gene: 8. Germline CDR1 SGHTA, CDR2 FQGNSA. The CDR3 contains 16 residues. The CDR3 region is CASSLARSGSGETQYF. Here the CDR3 DNA reads TGTGCCAGCAGCTTAGCGCGGAGCGGGAGTGGGGAGACCCAGTACTTC.

The chain links TRBV27 to TRBJ2-1; 7 nucleotides match TRBD2. This CDR3 is 16 amino acids long. Unmatched junction bases numbered 8, after V lost 3 bases and J lost 3 bases. Germline V gene sequence: CDR1 MNHEY, CDR2 SMNVEV (reference sequence). The CDR3 bases are TGTGCCAGCAGTTTCGTAGGTGGGGGGGACTACAATGAGCAGTTCTTC. This sequence encodes CASSFVGGGDYNEQFF.

This rearrangement joins TRBV7-6 to TRBJ2-7, with D perhaps TRBD2 (6 bases). V gave up 0 bases and J gave up 2 bases, with 11 bases separating them. CDR3 length: 15 amino acids. Germline assignment: CDR1 SGHVS and CDR2 FNYEAQ. Here the CDR3 DNA reads TGTGCCAGCAGCTTAGCGAGGAGGGGCACCTACGAGCAGTACTTC. This gives the protein CASSLARRGTYEQYF. The full variable domain, with the rest looked up from reference TRBV7-6 and TRBJ2-7, is GAGVSQSPRYKVTKRGQDVALRCDPISGHVSLYWYRQALGQGPEFLTYFNYEAQQDKSGLPNDRFSAERPEGSISTLTIQRTEQRDSAMYRCASSLARRGTYEQYFGPGTRLTVT.

The chain links TRBV10-2 to TRBJ1-4, with 11 positions matching TRBD1. The CDR3 totals 16 residues. The germline gives CDR1 WSHSY, CDR2 SAAADI. The V and J ends lost 5 bases and 4 bases, in that order; junction bases with no gene match: 6. This chain's CDR3 is CASSRTGGADNEKLFF. Written as DNA, the CDR3 is TGCGCCAGCAGTCGGACAGGGGGCGCAGATAATGAAAAACTGTTTTTT.

This chain uses TRBV15 with TRBJ1-1; the D gene is possibly TRBD1 (6 bases). Germline V CDR1 and CDR2: LNHNV, YYDKDF (reference sequence). The CDR3 has 15 residues. V was cut by 1 base and J by 0 bases, with 9 bases left in between. The CDR3 sequence is CATSRAQGMNTEAFF. The CDR3 DNA sequence: TGTGCCACCAGCAGAGCACAGGGCATGAACACTGAAGCTTTCTTT.

The CDR3 loop is CSVLPSGTSTDTQYF. DNA for the CDR3: TGCAGCGTCCTCCCTAGCGGGACTAGCACAGATACGCAGTATTTT. V and J are TRBV29-1 and TRBJ2-3, with TRBD2 matching 9 bases. Germline CDR1 SQVTM, CDR2 ANQGSEA. This CDR3 contains 15 residues. Losses at the gene ends were 6 bases for V and 0 bases for J; bases not matched to a gene: 7.